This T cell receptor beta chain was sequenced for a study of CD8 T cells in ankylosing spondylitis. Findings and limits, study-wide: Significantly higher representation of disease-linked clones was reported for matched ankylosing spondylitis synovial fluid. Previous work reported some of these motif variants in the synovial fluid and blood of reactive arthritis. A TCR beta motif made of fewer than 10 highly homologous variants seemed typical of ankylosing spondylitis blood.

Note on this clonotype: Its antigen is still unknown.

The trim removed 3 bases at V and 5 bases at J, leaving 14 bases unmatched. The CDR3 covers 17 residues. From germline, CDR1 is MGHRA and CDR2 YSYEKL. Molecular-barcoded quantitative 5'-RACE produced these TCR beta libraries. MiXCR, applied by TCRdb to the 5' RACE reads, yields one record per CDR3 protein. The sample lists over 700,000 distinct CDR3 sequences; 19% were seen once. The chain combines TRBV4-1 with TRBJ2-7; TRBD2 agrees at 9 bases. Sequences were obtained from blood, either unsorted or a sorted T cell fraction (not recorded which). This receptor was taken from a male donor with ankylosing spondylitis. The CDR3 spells CASSHSQLAGDMDEQYF. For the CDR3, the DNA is TGCGCCAGCAGCCACAGTCAATTAGCGGGAGATATGGACGAGCAGTACTTC.